This TCR beta chain was obtained from a study of CD8 T cells in ankylosing spondylitis. TCRdb reprocessed the 5' RACE reads via MiXCR and lists one record per CDR3 protein. The sample yields some 180,000 distinct CDR3 sequences, roughly 18% seen once. The germline V gene has CDR1 SGHTA and CDR2 FQGNSA. V gave up 5 bases and J gave up 10 bases, with 12 bases separating them. The CDR3 length is 12 residues. The sequenced material came from blood, either unsorted or a sorted T cell fraction (not recorded which). The rearrangement links TRBV7-2 to TRBJ2-1; D is perhaps TRBD1 or TRBD2 (5 bases each). The receptor's source is a male donor between 10 and 30 years old with ankylosing spondylitis or in good health (not recorded which). CDR3 DNA sequence: TGTGCCAGCAGCCCGGGGACCCGGGAGCAGTTCTTC. Its translation is CASSPGTREQFF.